This T cell receptor (beta chain) comes out of a study of blood T cell repertoires in COVID-19 (dated by TCRdb to 2019 to 2021). Study-level background: Collaborator samples came from the United States, Italy and Spain and covered acute and convalescent phases of COVID-19. Where available, HLA class I and class II types were taken from metadata supplied by the sample provider and were not determined by assay-based typing. The dataset comprised deeply sampled blood TCRbeta repertoires from subjects exposed to, actively infected with, or recovered from COVID-19. The repertoires were released in a freely available public database intended as a resource for research on the immune response to SARS-CoV-2. Sample metadata almost always included a de-identified subject ID, COVID-19 status, age in years and sex. The material from the prospective study consisted of cDNA or gDNA derived from T cells, B-cell-depleted T cells, or PBMCs. Samples were obtained from the ongoing ImmuneRACE study (first 160 participants) and from over 1,000 subjects provided by 6 global collaborators. Overall study outcomes, separate from this receptor: How much clinical and demographic metadata was included differed by source and by participant, and the metadata was provided uncurated.

TCRbeta CDR3 regions were amplified from genomic DNA by means of the immunoSEQ Assay, a bias-controlled multiplex PCR. In the authors' own workflow: The number of nucleated cells in each sample was estimated by amplification of reference gene primers within the assay. To quantify the absolute abundance of each unique TCRbeta CDR3 rearrangement, sequence reads were collapsed and filtered. For each sample, productive Simpson clonality was calculated as the square root of Simpson's diversity index across productive rearrangements. In its TCRdb copy, this immuneACCESS table keeps in-frame sequences only and misses some clones. Where compared with another copy, unresolved V genes explain less than half of these, and the others have no known cause. V and J calls and clone size come straight from that table; D and trimming were deduced from the DNA. This sample holds about 26,000 clones; approximately 64% were observed only once. The ten largest clones add up to 6% to 8% of the sample.

Whole blood was collected in K2EDTA tubes by collaborating institutions according to the institutions' own protocols. Collaborator samples were shipped for TCRbeta analysis as frozen whole blood, isolated PBMCs, or DNA extracted from either sample type. Remarks on this clone: Its recognized antigen is unknown. No base-level quality is on record; no much larger clone is a single base apart.

V was cut back by 3 bases and J by 4 bases, leaving a gap of 12 bases between them. The CDR3 has 14 amino acids, counting the end cysteine and phenylalanine. Only the CDR3 portion is preserved as DNA: 42 bases, with reading frame beginning at the first base. CDR1 and CDR2 were assigned from the germline V gene as SGHAT and FQNNGV. The clonotype originates from a man between 60 and 75 years old with active or convalescent COVID-19. Material for sequencing was peripheral blood. The chain is encoded by TRBV11-2 joined to TRBJ1-1; too little of a D gene remains to name it. The CDR3 protein sequence reads: CASSFGGIGTEAFF. The bases are TGTGCCAGCAGCTTCGGAGGTATAGGCACTGAAGCTTTCTTT.